This TCR beta chain was recorded in a study of blood T cell repertoires in COVID-19. Study information: From the United States, Italy and Spain came samples of acute and convalescent COVID-19. T cells, B-cell-depleted T cells, or PBMCs supplied cDNA or gDNA.

How the authors handled the data: Researchers report that nucleated cell counts were estimated from reference gene primer amplification. Some clones are missing from TCRdb's copy, which holds only in-frame ones; the method was immunoSEQ multiplex PCR. That table furnishes V, J and clone size, whereas the DNA furnished D and trimming. The sample carries around 380,000 clones, roughly 80% recorded once. With 4 bases clipped from V and 4 bases from J, the junction kept 1 base outside the gene matches. The CDR3 is 12 residues long. In germline, CDR1 is LGHDT, CDR2 YNNKEL (reference sequence). The sequence was collected from a human donor with acute or convalescent COVID-19. The donor label of this sample is uncertain. The chain is built from TRBV3-1 (or the pseudogene TRBV3-2) and TRBJ2-7, with 7 bases identical to TRBD1. Source material: peripheral blood. Here the CDR3 reads CASSRTGYEQYF. The CDR3 coding sequence is TGTGCCAGCAGCCGGACAGGATACGAGCAGTACTTC.